The 28 T cell receptor beta chains presented below share a single source sample, sequenced in a study of blood T cells in healthy people across ages. The use of a sample-barcoded 5' primer and a J-beta primer mix characterized a second PCR of 7 to 11 cycles. TCRdb re-derived calls from the 5' RACE reads in MiXCR, one entry per CDR3 protein. The data contain around 500,000 distinct CDR3 sequences, around half of them singletons. Sequencing was done on a sample of blood. All receptors derive from a man older than 75 in good health.

The genes are TRBV6-2 or TRBV6-3 and TRBJ2-1, with TRBD1 identical over 8 bases. CDR3 length equals 17 residues. The germline V gene encodes CDR1 MNHEY and CDR2 SVGEGT. V shed 4 bases and J 11 bases; nucleotides not matched to a gene: 19. The CDR3 coding sequence is TGTGCCAGCAGTTTGACTCCGGGACAGGTTATCGGTGATAAGCAGTTCTTC. Protein product: CASSLTPGQVIGDKQFF.

The V call is TRBV9, the J call TRBJ1-4; TRBD1 matches at 8 bases. Germline V gene data show CDR1 as SGDLS and CDR2 as YYNGEE. Unmatched junction bases numbered 10, after V lost 2 bases and J lost 7 bases. CDR3 size: 16 residues. CDR3 sequence reads: CASSVTPGQESEKLFF. The DNA for the CDR3 is TGTGCCAGCAGCGTCACGCCGGGACAGGAGTCTGAAAAACTGTTTTTT.

The rearrangement uses TRBV20-1 and TRBJ2-1; 13 bases line up with TRBD2. CDR1 and CDR2 (germline): DFQATT, SNEGSKA (reference sequence). This CDR3 region has 15 residues. V was pared by 5 bases and J by 7 bases, with 8 bases of the junction left unmatched. This chain's CDR3 is CSARSETSGRNEQFF. CDR3 nucleotides: TGCAGTGCTCGATCAGAGACTAGCGGGAGGAATGAGCAGTTCTTC.

Comment on this clonotype: At one end the junction does not follow the germline gene, possibly because of a read error. V is TRBV5-1 and J is TRBJ2-3; D call uncertain. The CDR3 has 14 amino acids. Germline values: CDR1 SGHRS, CDR2 YFSETQ. This CDR3 is CASSLGERTDMQYF. In DNA, the CDR3 is TGCGCCAGCAGCTTGGGGGAACGCACAGATATGCAGTATTTT.

This clonotype has more than one count but fewer than ten. The rearrangement uses TRBV20-1 and TRBJ1-5, with D possibly being TRBD1 (5 bases). The CDR3 spans 14 residues. Germline V gene sequence: CDR1 DFQATT, CDR2 SNEGSKA (reference sequence). Trimming cost V 2 bases and J 5 bases, with 13 bases left between them. This chain's CDR3 is CSARNGGRDQPQHF. CDR3 in DNA: TGCAGTGCTAGAAACGGGGGTCGGGATCAGCCCCAGCATTTT.

A remark on this clonotype: A read error may produce the germline difference seen at one junction end. The V gene is TRBV4-3, the J gene TRBJ2-3, with TRBD1 matching over 8 bases. Germline-derived CDR1 and CDR2 are LGHNA and YSLEER. CDR3 length: 14 amino acids. The CDR3: CVSSQNYRDRTQYF. For the CDR3, the DNA is TGCGTCAGCAGCCAGAATTATCGGGACAGGACGCAGTATTTT.

This clonotype turned up a few times. The chain has TRBV7-2 and TRBJ2-6; unclear D gene. The CDR3 is 15 residues long. Germline assignment: CDR1 SGHTA and CDR2 FQGNSA. The V and J ends lost 3 bases and 4 bases respectively, with 10 bases between them. Written as DNA, the CDR3 is TGTGCCAGCAGCTTTGAGCAGTCGGGGGCCAACGTCCTGACTTTC. Protein product: CASSFEQSGANVLTF.

The count of this clonotype is one. The CDR3 region has the DNA TGCGCCAGCAGCCAAGTGACAGGGAACACCGGGGAGCTGTTTTTT. This translates into CASSQVTGNTGELFF. The chain joins TRBV4-3 to TRBJ2-2, with TRBD1 as a possible D gene (6 bases). The CDR3 is 15 amino acids. Trimming took 1 base from V and 1 from J, leaving 7 bases between them. Per germline, CDR1 LGHNA and CDR2 YSLEER.

The chain joins TRBV9 to TRBJ1-2; 7 bases are shared with TRBD1. Per germline, CDR1 SGDLS and CDR2 YYNGEE. Trimming at V came to 4 bases and at J to 0 bases, leaving 6 bases not matched to a gene. The CDR3 has 15 amino acids. In DNA, the CDR3 is TGTGCCAGCAGCCCCCAGGGGACAGCTAACTATGGCTACACCTTC. It translates to CASSPQGTANYGYTF.

The chain has TRBV20-1 and TRBJ1-2; the match to TRBD1 covers 8 bases. This CDR3 is 15 amino acids long. In germline, CDR1 is DFQATT, CDR2 SNEGSKA (reference sequence). The junction had 13 bases not matched to a gene; V was cut back by 5 bases and J by 5 bases. The CDR3 loop reads CSALKGGQALYGYTF. The CDR3 DNA sequence: TGCAGTGCTCTCAAGGGGGGACAGGCTTTGTATGGCTACACCTTC.

The rearrangement joins TRBV15 to TRBJ2-1; D unclear. The germline V gene encodes CDR1 LNHNV and CDR2 YYDKDF (reference sequence). V lost 0 bases and J lost 9, with 18 bases in between. The CDR3 covers 16 residues. This CDR3 is CATSREMQDRTAEQFF. The CDR3 region has the DNA TGTGCCACCAGCAGAGAGATGCAGGACCGTACTGCTGAGCAGTTCTTC.

This clonotype was seen just once. The J gene is TRBJ1-2, the V gene TRBV25-1; unclear D gene. The CDR3 sequence is 15 residues long. The V gene lost 3 bases and the J gene lost 6 bases, with 17 bases spanning the gap. Germline V gives CDR1 MGHDK, CDR2 SYGVNS. CDR3 loop: CASSDGSTEGNGYTF. The CDR3 DNA is TGTGCCAGCAGTGATGGGTCCACCGAGGGCAATGGCTACACCTTC.

The chain has TRBV20-1 and TRBJ2-5; D unresolved. This CDR3 is built from 10 residues. Germline CDR1 DFQATT, CDR2 SNEGSKA (reference sequence). Trimming removed 3 bases at V and 4 bases at J, with 3 bases between. This chain's CDR3 is CSASGETQYF. DNA for the CDR3: TGCAGTGCTAGTGGAGAGACCCAGTACTTC.

In regard to this clonotype: It may be a read error: a sequence one base away is much more abundant. The V and J genes are TRBV6-6 and TRBJ1-5; D unclear. Trimming pared 4 bases from V and 0 bases from J, leaving 13 bases between. Germline V gene data show CDR1 as MNHNY and CDR2 as SVGAGI (reference sequence). This CDR3 has 16 amino acids. CDR3 nucleotide sequence: TGTGCCAGCAGTTTCACTATGAGCCTTAGCAATCAGCCCCAGCATTTT. This codes for CASSFTMSLSNQPQHF.

The chain employs TRBV18 and TRBJ2-1, with 7 bases lining up with TRBD2. Germline values: CDR1 KGHSH, CDR2 LQKENI. Unmatched junction bases numbered 2, after V lost 3 bases and J lost 0 bases. The CDR3 has 15 residues. In DNA, the CDR3 is TGTGCCAGCTCACCTCGGGGGGTCTCCTACAATGAGCAGTTCTTC. The encoded protein is CASSPRGVSYNEQFF. The entire variable domain, with the rest obtained from reference TRBV18 and TRBJ2-1, is as follows: NAGVMQNPRHLVRRRGQEARLRCSPMKGHSHVYWYRQLPEEGLKFMVYLQKENIIDESGMPKERFSAEFPKEGPSILRIQQVVRGDSAAYFCASSPRGVSYNEQFFGPGTRLTVL.

The CDR3 is CASSPSIGSYNSPLHF. DNA of the CDR3: TGTGCCAGCAGCCCCTCCATTGGGTCCTATAATTCACCCCTCCACTTT. V usage is TRBV6-5 and J usage is TRBJ1-6; D is undetermined. The germline V gene has CDR1 MNHEY and CDR2 SVGAGI. V lost 6 bases, J lost 1 base, and 13 bases lay in between. This CDR3 contains 16 residues.

The rearrangement uses TRBV5-1 and TRBJ2-4; TRBD2 might be the D (7 bases). The end of the DNA is better explained by TRBJ2-7, so the J call may be wrong. CDR3 length: 14 amino acids. CDR1 and CDR2 (germline): SGHRS, YFSETQ. CDR3 region: CASSPGGPSYEQYF. The CDR3 DNA follows: TGCGCCAGCAGCCCCGGGGGGCCCAGCTACGAGCAGTACTTC.

The sample holds many counts of this clonotype. This chain links TRBV9 with TRBJ2-7; possible D gene TRBD1, 6 bases. V lost 2 bases, J lost 3 bases, and 6 bases lay in between. Per the germline V gene, CDR1 is SGDLS and CDR2 is YYNGEE. This CDR3 region has 12 residues. The DNA of the CDR3 is TGTGCCAGCAGCGTGACAGGCTACGAGCAGTACTTC. Translated: CASSVTGYEQYF.

This clonotype was seen more than once but under ten times. This chain links TRBV7-9 with TRBJ2-7; the D call may be TRBD1 or TRBD2 (6 bases each). The V and J ends lost 1 base and 2 bases respectively, with 24 bases between them. The CDR3 runs 19 residues. Germline V CDR1 and CDR2: SEHNR, FQNEAQ (reference sequence). For the CDR3, the DNA is TGTGCCAGCAGCTTAGGACCAACAACTACAGGGACTCGGGCCTACGAGCAGTACTTC. Its protein is CASSLGPTTTGTRAYEQYF. Full variable domain (remainder filled in from reference TRBV7-9 and TRBJ2-7): DTGVSQNPRHKITKRGQNVTFRCDPISEHNRLYWYRQTLGQGPEFLTYFQNEAQLEKSRLLSDRFSAERPKGSFSTLEIQRTEQGDSAMYLCASSLGPTTTGTRAYEQYFGPGTRLTVT.

J is TRBJ2-7 and V is TRBV12-5; TRBD1 agrees at 8 bases. CDR3 size: 16 residues. V was clipped by 3 bases and J by 0 bases; unmatched bases: 7. CDR1 and CDR2 (germline): LGHNT, FRNRAP. CDR3 amino acids: CASGLSKGQGSYEQYF. The CDR3 bases are TGTGCTAGTGGTTTATCGAAAGGACAGGGCTCCTACGAGCAGTACTTC.

V gene TRBV7-9 combines with J gene TRBJ2-5, with D perhaps matching TRBD1 (6 bases). Germline loops: CDR1 SEHNR, CDR2 FQNEAQ (reference sequence). V lost 5 bases and J lost 0, with 10 bases in between. CDR3 length: 14 amino acids. The CDR3 coding sequence is TGTGCCAGCAGCAATGGACAGTACCAAGAGACCCAGTACTTC. This encodes CASSNGQYQETQYF.

The genes are TRBV12-3 or TRBV12-4 and TRBJ1-1, with D unresolved. The CDR3 consists of 12 residues. Trimming removed 5 bases from V and 4 bases from J, with 8 bases in between. CDR3 bases: TGTGCCAGCAGTGAGGTTCGCACTGAAGCTTTCTTT. Translating it yields CASSEVRTEAFF.

The chain joins TRBV7-2 to TRBJ2-5; 12 nucleotides align to TRBD2. Unmatched junction bases numbered 17, after V lost 3 bases and J lost 9 bases. The CDR3 spans 18 residues. The germline V gene encodes CDR1 SGHTA and CDR2 FQGNSA. CDR3 amino acids: CASSFSLGLAGRPKAQYF. CDR3 DNA sequence: TGTGCCAGCAGCTTTTCTCTTGGACTAGCGGGGAGGCCGAAGGCCCAGTACTTC.

The chain carries TRBV11-2 and TRBJ2-6, with D possibly called TRBD1 or TRBD2 (5 bases each). The V and J ends lost 5 bases and 0 bases respectively, with 8 bases between them. The CDR3 contains 15 residues. Germline V gene data show CDR1 as SGHAT and CDR2 as FQNNGV. Here the CDR3 DNA reads TGTGCCAGCAGCCTCGGGACCTCTGGGGCCAACGTCCTGACTTTC. This codes for CASSLGTSGANVLTF.

The gene calls are TRBV7-3 and TRBJ2-3; 9 bases are a match to TRBD2. Germline V lookup: CDR1 SGHTA, CDR2 FQGTGA. CDR3 length: 16 residues. V was pared by 3 bases and J by 5 bases, with 9 bases of the junction left unmatched. CDR3 sequence reads: CASSFEARGGLDTQYF. The DNA for the CDR3 is TGTGCCAGCAGCTTCGAGGCGCGGGGGGGGCTAGATACGCAGTATTTT.

This clonotype has a handful of counts. The rearrangement links TRBV20-1 to TRBJ1-2, with D possibly being TRBD1 (5 bases). The V gene's germline CDR1 is DFQATT and CDR2 SNEGSKA (reference sequence). The V gene lost 3 bases and the J gene lost 7 bases, with 15 bases spanning the gap. There are 13 residues in the CDR3. As DNA, the CDR3 is TGCAGTGCTAGCGACAGTGGGCGGCGTGGCTACACCTTC. Its translation is CSASDSGRRGYTF.

CDR3 DNA: TGCAGTGCTAGAAGGAGGGCAGGGCAAAATCAGCCCCAGCATTTT. This encodes CSARRRAGQNQPQHF. V is TRBV20-1 and J is TRBJ1-5; D possibly corresponds to TRBD1 (5 bases). V was shortened by 2 bases and J by 4 bases, with 15 bases between the two germline ends. Germline V CDR1 and CDR2: DFQATT, SNEGSKA (reference sequence). The CDR3 is 15 residues long.

The V and J genes are TRBV20-1 and TRBJ1-4; D gene unclear. The CDR3 sequence is 16 residues long. From germline, CDR1 is DFQATT and CDR2 SNEGSKA (reference sequence). Trimming took off 3 bases at V and 6 bases at J, with 20 bases between the two ends. CDR3 bases: TGCAGTGCTAGTTTTATGGCCCATTCGTTTGATGAAAAACTGTTTTTT. Amino acids: CSASFMAHSFDEKLFF.